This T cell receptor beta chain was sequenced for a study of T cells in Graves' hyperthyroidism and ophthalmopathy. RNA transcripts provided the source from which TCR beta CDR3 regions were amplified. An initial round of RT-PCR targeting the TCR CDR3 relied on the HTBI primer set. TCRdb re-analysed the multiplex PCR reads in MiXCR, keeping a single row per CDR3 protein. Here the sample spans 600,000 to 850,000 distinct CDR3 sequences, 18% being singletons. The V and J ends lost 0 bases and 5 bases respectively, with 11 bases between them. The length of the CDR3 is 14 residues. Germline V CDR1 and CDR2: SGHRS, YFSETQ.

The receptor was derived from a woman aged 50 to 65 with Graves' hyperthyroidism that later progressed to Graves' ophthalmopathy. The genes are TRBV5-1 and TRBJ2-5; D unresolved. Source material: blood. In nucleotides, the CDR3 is TGCGCCAGCAGCTTGGACACCTCCGGGGAGACCCAGTACTTC. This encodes CASSLDTSGETQYF.